The rows below give T cell receptor beta chains drawn from one sample of a study of T cell repertoires in cytomegalovirus infection. From the reads, TCRdb called clonotypes with MiXCR, one entry per CDR3 protein. The table shows 900,000 to 950,000 distinct CDR3 sequences, with less than 40% occurring only once. Their antigen targets remain unknown. Specimen: cultured CD8+ T cells from PBMCs, collected from culture after CMV antigen stimulation. These receptors were obtained from a human donor in good health (CMV status not recorded). Some clones in this sample may be carry-over from other donors' samples. CDR3s include the opening cysteine and the closing phenylalanine or tryptophan. The D gene is left open where the match is weak. The size of a clone is reported for some rows only, either as once, few or many, or as a class for expanded clones.

CDR3 protein,CDR3 DNA,D gene,clone size,J gene,V gene
CASRQDNMNTEAFF,TGTGCCAGCAGGCAAGACAATATGAACACTGAAGCTTTCTTT,.,.,TRBJ1-1,TRBV27
CASSQNRGGNYGYTF,TGCGCCAGCAGCCAGAACAGGGGGGGTAACTATGGCTACACCTTC,TRBD1,few,TRBJ1-2,TRBV4-3
CASSQVERNPVHGYTF,TGCGCCAGCAGTCAAGTGGAAAGGAACCCCGTCCATGGCTACACCTTC,.,few,TRBJ1-2,TRBV10-2
CASSPRETGGYPGYTF,TGTGCCAGCAGTCCACGGGAGACAGGGGGCTATCCGGGCTACACCTTC,TRBD1,few,TRBJ1-2,TRBV6-1
CASSMDGVETQYF,TGCGCCAGCAGCATGGACGGGGTAGAGACCCAGTACTTC,.,.,TRBJ2-5,TRBV5-1
CATAKTGGVDTGELFF,TGTGCCACCGCAAAGACAGGGGGAGTCGACACCGGGGAGCTGTTTTTT,TRBD1,many,TRBJ2-2,TRBV10-3
CASSYSGTGGTEAFF,TGTGCCAGCAGTTACTCGGGGACAGGGGGCACTGAAGCTTTCTTT,TRBD1,many,TRBJ1-1,TRBV6-5
CASSLARRGGLTDTQYF,TGTGCCAGCAGCTTAGCGCGTCGCGGGGGGCTCACAGATACGCAGTATTTT,TRBD2,few,TRBJ2-3,TRBV7-6
CASSPWTSGGRETQYF,TGTGCCAGCAGCCCCTGGACTAGCGGGGGGCGAGAGACCCAGTACTTC,TRBD2,.,TRBJ2-5,TRBV5-4
CASSPPRGRESGELFF,TGTGCCAGCAGCCCACCCAGGGGGCGCGAATCCGGGGAGCTGTTTTTT,TRBD1,few,TRBJ2-2,TRBV7-8
CSADTGDRGRYGYTF,TGCAGTGCTGATACGGGGGACAGGGGGCGTTATGGCTACACCTTC,TRBD1,.,TRBJ1-2,TRBV20-1
CASSLDSTSGSNEQFF,TGTGCCAGCAGCTTAGACTCAACTTCAGGTAGCAATGAGCAGTTCTTC,.,few,TRBJ2-1,TRBV11-2
CASTIRGIDETQYF,TGTGCCAGCACCATACGGGGGATAGATGAGACCCAGTACTTC,.,.,TRBJ2-5,TRBV12-3/TRBV12-4
CASNEGGSNQPQHF,TGTGCCAGCAACGAAGGGGGGAGCAATCAGCCCCAGCATTTT,.,.,TRBJ1-5,TRBV12-3/TRBV12-4
CASSLRARYGYTF,TGTGCCAGCAGCCTCAGGGCGCGCTATGGCTACACCTTC,.,.,TRBJ1-2,TRBV12-3/TRBV12-4
CASSYPQGYNSPLHF,TGTGCCAGCAGCTACCCACAGGGGTATAATTCACCCCTCCACTTT,TRBD1,many,TRBJ1-6,TRBV7-9
CASSLVAVTYNEQFF,TGTGCCAGCAGCTTGGTAGCGGTTACCTACAATGAGCAGTTCTTC,.,few,TRBJ2-1,TRBV7-6
CASSRTDSNEKLFF,TGTGCCAGCTCACGGACGGACTCTAATGAAAAACTGTTTTTT,.,many,TRBJ1-4,TRBV18
CASSTGPGELFF,TGTGCCAGCAGTACAGGGCCCGGGGAGCTGTTTTTT,.,.,TRBJ2-2,TRBV6-1
CASTDDRDRGPFTEAFF,TGTGCCAGTACCGACGACCGGGACAGGGGGCCGTTCACTGAAGCTTTCTTT,TRBD1,few,TRBJ1-1,TRBV19
CASSKGLAESTDTQYF,TGCGCCAGCAGCAAGGGACTAGCGGAGAGCACAGATACGCAGTATTTT,TRBD2,few,TRBJ2-3,TRBV5-1
CRVGTEAFF,TGCAGGGTGGGGACTGAAGCTTTCTTT,.,.,TRBJ1-1,TRBV20-1
CASSLQVQGTQYF,TGTGCCAGCAGCCTACAGGTCCAGGGGACCCAGTACTTC,.,.,TRBJ2-5,TRBV12-3/TRBV12-4
CASSLLRTVKIQFF,TGTGCCAGCAGCCTCCTCCGGACAGTCAAGATTCAGTTCTTC,.,few,TRBJ2-1,TRBV6-2/TRBV6-3
CASSIRGTGTYEQYF,TGTGCCAGTAGTATACGCGGGACAGGTACCTACGAGCAGTACTTC,TRBD1,.,TRBJ2-7,TRBV19
CSARDRLAGGPYNEQFF,TGCAGTGCTAGAGATCGACTAGCGGGGGGGCCCTACAATGAGCAGTTCTTC,TRBD2,.,TRBJ2-1,TRBV20-1